The rows below give T cell receptor beta chains drawn from one sample of a study of OX40 agonist ivuxolimab in advanced cancers. The assay was immunoSEQ multiplex PCR, and TCRdb's table has in-frame clones only and misses some. Here the sample spans about 58,000 clones, around 78% being singletons. The specimen was CD4+ or CD8+ T cells sorted from blood, collected in a trial of the OX40 agonist ivuxolimab. The source is an adult with an advanced solid tumor such as melanoma, head and neck, liver or kidney cancer. The CDR3 runs from the conserved cysteine through the conserved F or W. Fields, in order: CDR3 protein, CDR3 DNA, D gene, J gene, clone size, V gene. D genes are given only for firm matches. Size is omitted from some rows. Given values are once, few, many or a class for expanded clones.

CDR3 protein: CASSEAGDPGDPFF; CDR3 DNA: TGTGCCAGCAGTGAAGCCGGGGACCCCGGGGACCCTTTCTTT; D gene: NA; J gene: TRBJ1-1; clone size: NA; V gene: TRBV25-1
CDR3 protein: CASSPFSLNTEAFF; CDR3 DNA: TGTGCCAGCAGCCCCTTCAGTTTGAACACTGAAGCTTTCTTT; D gene: NA; J gene: TRBJ1-1; clone size: NA; V gene: TRBV11-2
CDR3 protein: CASSDQGALSNQPQHF; CDR3 DNA: TGTGCCAGCAGTGATCAGGGGGCCCTAAGCAATCAGCCCCAGCATTTT; D gene: TRBD1; J gene: TRBJ1-5; clone size: NA; V gene: TRBV6-1
CDR3 protein: CASSFSGSYGYTF; CDR3 DNA: TGTGCCAGCAGCTTTTCGGGAAGCTATGGCTACACCTTC; D gene: NA; J gene: TRBJ1-2; clone size: NA; V gene: TRBV5-6
CDR3 protein: CASSNPGPQYEQYF; CDR3 DNA: TGTGCCAGCAGTAACCCCGGGCCACAATACGAGCAGTACTTC; D gene: NA; J gene: TRBJ2-7; clone size: NA; V gene: TRBV28
CDR3 protein: CASSSGLAGAGELFF; CDR3 DNA: TGTGCCAGCAGCTCGGGACTAGCGGGTGCCGGGGAGCTGTTTTTT; D gene: TRBD2; J gene: TRBJ2-2; clone size: NA; V gene: TRBV7-3
CDR3 protein: CASSSGQGVVDGYTF; CDR3 DNA: TGTGCCAGCAGCTCAGGACAGGGGGTGGTCGATGGCTACACCTTC; D gene: TRBD1; J gene: TRBJ1-2; clone size: NA; V gene: TRBV7-6
CDR3 protein: CASSPDGNYGYTF; CDR3 DNA: TGTGCCAGCTCACCAGACGGTAACTATGGCTACACCTTC; D gene: NA; J gene: TRBJ1-2; clone size: NA; V gene: TRBV18
CDR3 protein: CASSQSLIIGGPQDYEQYF; CDR3 DNA: TGCGCCAGCAGTCAATCTCTGATAATCGGGGGGCCCCAAGACTACGAGCAGTACTTC; D gene: NA; J gene: TRBJ2-7; clone size: NA; V gene: TRBV23-1
CDR3 protein: CASSPTTSGGATDTQYF; CDR3 DNA: TGTGCCAGCTCACCAACGACTAGCGGGGGGGCCACAGATACGCAGTATTTT; D gene: TRBD2; J gene: TRBJ2-3; clone size: NA; V gene: TRBV18
CDR3 protein: CASSPLNSPLHF; CDR3 DNA: TGTGCCAGCAGCCCCTTAAATTCACCCCTCCACTTT; D gene: NA; J gene: TRBJ1-6; clone size: once; V gene: TRBV7-9
CDR3 protein: CASGTAILYGYTF; CDR3 DNA: TGTGCCAGCGGGACAGCAATACTCTATGGCTACACCTTC; D gene: TRBD1; J gene: TRBJ1-2; clone size: NA; V gene: TRBV2
CDR3 protein: CASSFEGLLEKLFF; CDR3 DNA: TGTGCCAGCAGTTTTGAGGGGCTGCTGGAAAAACTGTTTTTT; D gene: NA; J gene: TRBJ1-4; clone size: few; V gene: TRBV28
CDR3 protein: CASSTNTAGGGGNIQYF; CDR3 DNA: TGTGCCAGTAGCACTAATACCGCAGGGGGCGGTGGAAACATTCAGTACTTC; D gene: TRBD1; J gene: TRBJ2-4; clone size: NA; V gene: TRBV19
CDR3 protein: CASRAGASTDTQYF; CDR3 DNA: TGCGCCAGCAGAGCAGGGGCTAGCACAGATACGCAGTATTTT; D gene: NA; J gene: TRBJ2-3; clone size: NA; V gene: TRBV5-1
CDR3 protein: CASSRRTSGGAGETQYF; CDR3 DNA: TGTGCCAGCAGCCGAAGGACTAGCGGGGGGGCCGGGGAGACCCAGTACTTC; D gene: TRBD2; J gene: TRBJ2-5; clone size: NA; V gene: TRBV5-4
CDR3 protein: CASSYSGGLSNQPQHF; CDR3 DNA: TGTGCCAGCAGTTACTCTGGGGGTTTGAGCAATCAGCCCCAGCATTTT; D gene: NA; J gene: TRBJ1-5; clone size: NA; V gene: TRBV6-5
CDR3 protein: CAISTARNTEAFF; CDR3 DNA: TGTGCCATCAGCACAGCCCGGAACACTGAAGCTTTCTTT; D gene: NA; J gene: TRBJ1-1; clone size: NA; V gene: TRBV10-3
CDR3 protein: CASSRRGNEQFF; CDR3 DNA: TGTGCCAGTAGTCGCAGGGGGAATGAGCAGTTCTTC; D gene: TRBD1; J gene: TRBJ2-1; clone size: NA; V gene: TRBV19